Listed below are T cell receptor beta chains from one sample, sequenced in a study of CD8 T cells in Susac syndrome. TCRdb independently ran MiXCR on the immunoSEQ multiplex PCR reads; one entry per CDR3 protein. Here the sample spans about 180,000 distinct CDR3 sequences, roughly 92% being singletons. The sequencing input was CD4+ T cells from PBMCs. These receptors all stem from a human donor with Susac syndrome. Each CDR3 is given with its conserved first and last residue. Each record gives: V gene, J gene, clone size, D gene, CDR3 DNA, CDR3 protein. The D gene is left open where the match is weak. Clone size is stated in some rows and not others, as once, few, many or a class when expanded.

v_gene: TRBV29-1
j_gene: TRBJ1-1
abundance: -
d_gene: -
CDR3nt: TGCAGCGGGGCGACGGGGAGGAGTACTGAAGCTTTCTTT
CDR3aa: CSGATGRSTEAFF

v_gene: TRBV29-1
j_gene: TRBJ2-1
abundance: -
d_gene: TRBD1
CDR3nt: TGCAGCGTCTCGGGACAGGGTGTACCCTACAATGAGCAGTTCTTC
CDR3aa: CSVSGQGVPYNEQFF

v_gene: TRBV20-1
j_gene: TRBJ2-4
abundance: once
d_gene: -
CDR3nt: TGCAGTGCTACCCCTCTGGCGGGCCGTCAGCTAGCCAAAAACATTCAGTACTTC
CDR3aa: CSATPLAGRQLAKNIQYF

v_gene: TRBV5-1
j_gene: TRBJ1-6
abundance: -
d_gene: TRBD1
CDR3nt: TGCGCCAGCAGCTTGGGGTTTCGGGACAGTAAATCTCCCCTCCACTTT
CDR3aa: CASSLGFRDSKSPLHF

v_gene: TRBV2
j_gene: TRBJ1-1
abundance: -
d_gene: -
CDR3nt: TGTGCCAGCAGTGAGTCCCCCCGGGACGTCCAGGCTTTCTTT
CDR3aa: CASSESPRDVQAFF

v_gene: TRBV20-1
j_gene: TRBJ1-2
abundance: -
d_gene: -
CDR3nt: TGCAGTGCTACCGAAAGGGCAGGGGCCTATGGCTACACCTTC
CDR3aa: CSATERAGAYGYTF

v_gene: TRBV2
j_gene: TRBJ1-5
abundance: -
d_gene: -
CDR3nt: TGTGCCAGCAGCGGGACCCAAGGGAATCAGCCCCAGCATTTT
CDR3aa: CASSGTQGNQPQHF

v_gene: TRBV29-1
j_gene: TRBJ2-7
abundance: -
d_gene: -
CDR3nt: TGCAGCGTTCCCTCTGGGAAAAACTACGAGCAGTACTTC
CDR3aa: CSVPSGKNYEQYF

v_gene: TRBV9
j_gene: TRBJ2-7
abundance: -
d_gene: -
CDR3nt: TGTGCCAGCAGCGTAGGGGGTAATCCCTACGAGCAGTACTTC
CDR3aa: CASSVGGNPYEQYF

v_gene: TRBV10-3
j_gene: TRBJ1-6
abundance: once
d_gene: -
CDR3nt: TGTGCCATCAGTGAGTCTTCGGACAGTAATTCACCCCTCCACTTT
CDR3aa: CAISESSDSNSPLHF

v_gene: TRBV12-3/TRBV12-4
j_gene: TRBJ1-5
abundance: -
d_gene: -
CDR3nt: TGTGCCAGCAGTCAACAGGGAAATCAGCCCCAGCATTTT
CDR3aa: CASSQQGNQPQHF

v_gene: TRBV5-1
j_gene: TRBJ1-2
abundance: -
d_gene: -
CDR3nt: TGCGCCAGCAGCTTGGATGGTCAGAGGTTTAATGGCTACACCTTC
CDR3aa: CASSLDGQRFNGYTF

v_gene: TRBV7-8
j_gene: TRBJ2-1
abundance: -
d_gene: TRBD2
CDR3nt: TGTGCCAGCAGCTGGGCGGGGGGACTCTACAATGAGCAGTTCTTC
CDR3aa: CASSWAGGLYNEQFF

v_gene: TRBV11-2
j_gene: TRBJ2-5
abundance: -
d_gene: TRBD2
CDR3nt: TGTGCCAGCAGCTCTGGGACTAGCGGGGGGAGGCAAGAGACCCAGTACTTC
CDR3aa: CASSSGTSGGRQETQYF

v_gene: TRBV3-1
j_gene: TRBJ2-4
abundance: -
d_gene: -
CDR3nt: TGTGCCAGCAGCCAAGGAGGGGAAAACATTCAGTACTTC
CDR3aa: CASSQGGENIQYF

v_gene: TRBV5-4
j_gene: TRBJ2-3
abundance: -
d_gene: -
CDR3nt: TGTGCCAGCAGCTCGGAGGGTCTTGTCGGCACGCAGTATTTT
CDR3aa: CASSSEGLVGTQYF

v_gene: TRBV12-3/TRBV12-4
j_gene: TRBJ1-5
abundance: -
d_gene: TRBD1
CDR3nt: TGTGCCAGCACCCTGGACAGGTTAAATCAGCCCCAGCATTTT
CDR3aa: CASTLDRLNQPQHF

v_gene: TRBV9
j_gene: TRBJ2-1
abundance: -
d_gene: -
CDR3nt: TGTGCCAGCAGCCCCCGATCTTCTTGGGACAATGAGCAGTTCTTC
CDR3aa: CASSPRSSWDNEQFF

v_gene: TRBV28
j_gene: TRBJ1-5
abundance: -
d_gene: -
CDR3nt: TGTGCCAGCAGTATGGGGGGCGGGAGCAATCAGCCCCAGCATTTT
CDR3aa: CASSMGGGSNQPQHF

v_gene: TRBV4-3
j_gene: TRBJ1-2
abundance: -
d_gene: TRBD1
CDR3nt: TGCGCCAGCAGCCAAGAAGGGACAGAAGCTAACTATGGCTACACCTTC
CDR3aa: CASSQEGTEANYGYTF

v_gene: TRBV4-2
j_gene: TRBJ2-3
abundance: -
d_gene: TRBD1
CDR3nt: TGTGCCAGCAGCCAAGGCCGGGACAGCCGGTATACGCAGTATTTT
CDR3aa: CASSQGRDSRYTQYF

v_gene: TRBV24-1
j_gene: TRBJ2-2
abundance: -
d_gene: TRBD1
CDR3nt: TGTGCCACCAGTAGACAGGGGTCCGGGGAGCTGTTTTTT
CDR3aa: CATSRQGSGELFF

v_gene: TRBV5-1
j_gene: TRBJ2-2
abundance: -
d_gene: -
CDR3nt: TGCGCCAGCAGCACCCGGACAGCTAACACCGGGGAGCTGTTTTTT
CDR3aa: CASSTRTANTGELFF

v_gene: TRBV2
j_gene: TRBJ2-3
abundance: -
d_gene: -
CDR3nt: TGTGCCAGCAGTCCACAGGGACGGGACACAGATACGCAGTATTTT
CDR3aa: CASSPQGRDTDTQYF

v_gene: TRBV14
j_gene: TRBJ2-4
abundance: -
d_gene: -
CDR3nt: TGTGCCAGCAGCCGGACAGTAAACATTCAGTACTTC
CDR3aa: CASSRTVNIQYF

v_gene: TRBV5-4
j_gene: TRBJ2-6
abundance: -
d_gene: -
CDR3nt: TGTGCCAGCAGCGAGGTTCCGCAGGGTACCGGGGCCAACGTCCTGACTTTC
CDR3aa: CASSEVPQGTGANVLTF

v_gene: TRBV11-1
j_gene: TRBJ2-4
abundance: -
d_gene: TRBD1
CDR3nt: TGTGCCAGCAGCCCCGGGGACCGGACAGGGCAAAACATTCAGTACTTC
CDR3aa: CASSPGDRTGQNIQYF

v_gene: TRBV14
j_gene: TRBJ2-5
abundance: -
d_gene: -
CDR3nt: TGTGCCAGCAGCCCTTCAGGCCAGACCCAGTACTTC
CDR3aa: CASSPSGQTQYF

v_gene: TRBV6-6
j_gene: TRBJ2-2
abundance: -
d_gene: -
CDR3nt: TGTGCCACCAGGGGGGCAGTAAGGGACACCGGGGAGCTGTTTTTT
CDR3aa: CATRGAVRDTGELFF

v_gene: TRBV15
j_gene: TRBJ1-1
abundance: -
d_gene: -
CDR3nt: TGTGCCACCAGCAGAGAGGGGAACACTGAAGCTTTCTTT
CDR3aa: CATSREGNTEAFF

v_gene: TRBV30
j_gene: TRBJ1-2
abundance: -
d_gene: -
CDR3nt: TGTGCCTTGCTCAGGGAGAGGTGGGGCTACACCTTC
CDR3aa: CALLRERWGYTF

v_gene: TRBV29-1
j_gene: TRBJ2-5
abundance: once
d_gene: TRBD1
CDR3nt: TGCAGCGGTACAGGGGGCTCTGGGGGAGAGACCCAGTACTTC
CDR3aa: CSGTGGSGGETQYF

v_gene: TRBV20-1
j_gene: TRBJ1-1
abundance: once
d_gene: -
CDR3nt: TGCAGTGCTAGAGATTGGGCGCGGGGAGACACTGAAGCTTTCTTT
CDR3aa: CSARDWARGDTEAFF

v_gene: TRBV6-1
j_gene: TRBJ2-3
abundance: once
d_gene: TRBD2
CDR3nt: TGTGCCAGCAGTGAACTAGCGGGGGGGCCAGATACGCAGTATTTT
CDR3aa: CASSELAGGPDTQYF

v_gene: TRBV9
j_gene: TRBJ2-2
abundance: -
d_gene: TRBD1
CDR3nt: TGTGCCAGCAGCGCGGACAGGGGATTGGCCGGGGAGCTGTTTTTT
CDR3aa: CASSADRGLAGELFF

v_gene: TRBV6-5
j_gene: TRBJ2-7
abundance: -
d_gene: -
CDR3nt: TGTGCCAGCAGCCCAATGACAGCTATCTACGAGCAGTACTTC
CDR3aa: CASSPMTAIYEQYF

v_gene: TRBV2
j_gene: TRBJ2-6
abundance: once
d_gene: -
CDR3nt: TGTGCCAGCAGTGCCGCCAGCTCTGGGGCCAACGTCCTGACTTTC
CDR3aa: CASSAASSGANVLTF

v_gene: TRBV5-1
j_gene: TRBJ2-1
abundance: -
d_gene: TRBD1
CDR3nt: TGCGCCAGCAGCTTGACAGGGGGCAGTCAGAGTGAGCAGTTCTTC
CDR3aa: CASSLTGGSQSEQFF

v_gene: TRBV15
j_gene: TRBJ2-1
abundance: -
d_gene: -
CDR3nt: TGTGCCACCAGCAGAGAGTCCCGAAGGAGTGAGCAGTTCTTC
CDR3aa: CATSRESRRSEQFF

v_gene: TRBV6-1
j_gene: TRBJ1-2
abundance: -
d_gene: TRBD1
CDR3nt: TGTGCCAGCACCCGACAGGGGGCCTACTATGGCTACACCTTC
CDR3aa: CASTRQGAYYGYTF

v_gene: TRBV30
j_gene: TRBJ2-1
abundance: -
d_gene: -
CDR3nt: TGTGCCTGGAGTCAGGAGTATGAGCAGTTCTTC
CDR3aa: CAWSQEYEQFF

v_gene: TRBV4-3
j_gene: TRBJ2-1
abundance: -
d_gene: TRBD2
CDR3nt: TGCGCCAGCAGCCAGGCCGTGGGGGGGACCTACAATGAGCAGTTCTTC
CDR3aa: CASSQAVGGTYNEQFF

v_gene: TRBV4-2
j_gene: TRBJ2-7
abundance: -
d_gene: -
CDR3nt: TGTGCCAGCAGCCAAGACCGGGCGGCACGGGAGCAGTACTTC
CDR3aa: CASSQDRAAREQYF

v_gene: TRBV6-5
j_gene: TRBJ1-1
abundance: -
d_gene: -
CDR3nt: TGTGCCAGCAGGCCGCGACCAGATACTGAAGCTTTCTTT
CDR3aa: CASRPRPDTEAFF

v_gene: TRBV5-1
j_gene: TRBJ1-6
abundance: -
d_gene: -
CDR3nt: TGCGCCAGCAGCGTGGTGGACGGGGGAACACCCCTCCACTTT
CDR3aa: CASSVVDGGTPLHF

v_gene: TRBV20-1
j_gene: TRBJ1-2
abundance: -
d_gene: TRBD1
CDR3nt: TGCAGTGCTAGAGCAGGGGGTTCCGCCTACACCTTC
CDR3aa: CSARAGGSAYTF

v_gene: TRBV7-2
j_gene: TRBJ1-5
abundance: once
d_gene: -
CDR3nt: TGTGCCAGCAGCTTAGCAGGGGTTGGCAATCAGCCCCAGCATTTT
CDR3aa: CASSLAGVGNQPQHF

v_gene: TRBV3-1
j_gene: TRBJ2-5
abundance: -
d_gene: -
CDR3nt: TGTGCCAGCAGCTTCCGAAGACAGGCTTATCAAGAGACCCAGTACTTC
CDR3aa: CASSFRRQAYQETQYF